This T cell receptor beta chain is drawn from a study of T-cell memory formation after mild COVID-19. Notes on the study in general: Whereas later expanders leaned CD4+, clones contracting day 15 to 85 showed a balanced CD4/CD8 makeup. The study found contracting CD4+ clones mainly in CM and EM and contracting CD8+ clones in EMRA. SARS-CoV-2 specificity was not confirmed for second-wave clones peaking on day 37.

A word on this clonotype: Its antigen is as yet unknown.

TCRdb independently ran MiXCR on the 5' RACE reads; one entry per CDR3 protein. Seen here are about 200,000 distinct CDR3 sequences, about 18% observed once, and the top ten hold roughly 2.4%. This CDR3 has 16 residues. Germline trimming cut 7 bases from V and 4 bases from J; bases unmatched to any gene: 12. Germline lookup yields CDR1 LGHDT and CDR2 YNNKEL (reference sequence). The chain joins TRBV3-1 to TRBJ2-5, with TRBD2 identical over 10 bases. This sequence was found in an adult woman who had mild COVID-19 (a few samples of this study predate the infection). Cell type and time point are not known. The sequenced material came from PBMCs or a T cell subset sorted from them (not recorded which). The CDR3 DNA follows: TGTGCCAGCATCGCCGGATCTAGCGGGAGTGCAGAGACCCAGTACTTC. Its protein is CASIAGSSGSAETQYF.